Below, 24 T cell receptor beta chains from the same sample are listed, as sequenced in a study of blood T cell repertoires in COVID-19. The protocol was immunoSEQ multiplex PCR, while the TCRdb copy is restricted to in-frame clones and leaves out a portion. The sample yields 300,000 to 400,000 clones, about 90% seen once. The sequencing input was PBMCs or T cells enriched from blood (not recorded which). The receptors stem from a woman aged 30 to 39 who had recovered from COVID-19.

V and J are TRBV6-5 and TRBJ2-2; D is undetermined. The CDR3 extends over 14 amino acids. Germline CDR1 MNHEY, CDR2 SVGAGI. Trimming removed 0 bases from V and 5 bases from J, with 7 bases in between. Here the CDR3 DNA reads TGTGCCAGCAGTTACTCGAGGAGAACCGGGGAGCTGTTTTTT. Protein: CASSYSRRTGELFF.

This clone has only a few counts. J is TRBJ1-2 and V is TRBV28; D is undetermined. The CDR3 is 15 residues long. The germline V and J ends were trimmed by 5 bases and 2 bases, with 15 bases remaining between them. The V gene's germline CDR1 is MDHEN and CDR2 SYDVKM. The DNA of the CDR3 is TGTGCCAGCAGTCCCATTTTTACAACGAACTATGGCTACACCTTC. It yields the protein CASSPIFTTNYGYTF.

The CDR3 loop reads CASSKAEYGYTF. CDR3 nucleotides: TGTGCCAGTAGTAAGGCGGAATATGGCTACACCTTC. J is TRBJ1-2 and V is TRBV19, with D hard to call. Germline CDR1 is LNHDA and CDR2 is SQIVND (reference sequence). Trimming shortened V by 4 bases and J by 5 bases, and 8 bases separated the two germline ends. The CDR3 is made up of 12 amino acids.

The chain is built from TRBV3-1 (or the pseudogene TRBV3-2) and TRBJ2-1; TRBD2 matches 11 bases. The CDR3 runs 16 residues. The germline gives CDR1 LGHDT, CDR2 YNNKEL (reference sequence). V was pared by 1 base and J by 7 bases, with 6 bases of the junction left unmatched. As DNA, the CDR3 is TGTGCCAGCAGCCAAGTGTTAGCGGGGGGGCCGAATGAGCAGTTCTTC. Translating it yields CASSQVLAGGPNEQFF.

This clone was seen a single time. The chain is built from TRBV18 and TRBJ1-2; perhaps TRBD1 as D (6 bases). Between the trimmed V and J ends, which lost 6 bases and 5 bases, there was a span of 25 bases. Germline V gene lookup returns CDR1 KGHSH and CDR2 LQKENI. The length of the CDR3 is 17 residues. The CDR3 is CASSPTAAGDARYGYTF. Here the CDR3 DNA reads TGTGCCAGCTCGCCCACCGCGGCAGGGGACGCGAGATATGGCTACACCTTC.

Concerning this clone itself: Additional DNA sequences in this sample encode the identical CDR3. CDR3 region: CASSIGRGPNTGELFF. The CDR3 coding sequence is TGTGCCAGTAGTATAGGCAGGGGGCCGAACACCGGGGAGCTGTTTTTT. The V call is TRBV19, the J call TRBJ2-2, with TRBD1 identical over 8 bases. Trimming took 1 base from V and 0 from J; bases not matched to a gene: 1. The CDR3 extends over 16 amino acids. Germline V gene data show CDR1 as LNHDA and CDR2 as SQIVND (reference sequence).

This chain connects TRBV6-5 to TRBJ1-1; TRBD1 agrees at 7 bases. CDR3 length: 15 amino acids. V was clipped by 8 bases and J by 4 bases; unmatched bases: 13. Germline CDR1 and CDR2: MNHEY and SVGAGI. CDR3 DNA: TGTGCCAGCGGGACCACAGGGGTCGGGACCACTGAAGCTTTCTTT. Protein: CASGTTGVGTTEAFF.

This chain links TRBV10-2 with TRBJ2-1; possible D gene TRBD2, 6 bases. The CDR3 spans 13 residues. The V end lost 8 bases, the J end lost 8 bases, and 16 bases lay between the germline ends. Per germline, CDR1 WSHSY and CDR2 SAAADI. The DNA of the CDR3 is TGCGCCAGCGAGGAGGGCAGGGACGATGAGCAGTTCTTC. Its translation: CASEEGRDDEQFF.

The rearrangement joins TRBV20-1 to TRBJ1-1, with D unresolved. This CDR3 contains 13 residues. Germline values: CDR1 DFQATT, CDR2 SNEGSKA (reference sequence). The V end lost 3 bases, the J end lost 0 bases, and 8 bases lay between the germline ends. The CDR3 is CSASKPLNTEAFF. CDR3 nucleotide sequence: TGCAGTGCTAGTAAGCCCCTGAACACTGAAGCTTTCTTT.

The chain employs TRBV28 and TRBJ2-5; D not resolved. This CDR3 contains 14 residues. CDR1 is MDHEN, CDR2 SYDVKM, per germline. Trimming cost V 1 base and J 5 bases, with 11 bases left between them. The CDR3 loop reads CASSLFGQKETQYF. The CDR3 nucleotides are TGTGCCAGCAGTTTATTTGGTCAGAAGGAGACCCAGTACTTC.

V usage is TRBV3-1 (or the pseudogene TRBV3-2) and J usage is TRBJ1-2; 8 bases line up with TRBD1. Per germline, CDR1 LGHDT and CDR2 YNNKEL (reference sequence). The CDR3 consists of 18 residues. Losses at the gene ends were 6 bases for V and 2 bases for J; bases not matched to a gene: 17. CDR3 DNA: TGTGCCAGCAGTCACCTTCCGGGACTTACAGGGGGAAACTATGGCTACACCTTC. This sequence encodes CASSHLPGLTGGNYGYTF.

The genes are TRBV28 and TRBJ2-7, with TRBD1 as a possible D gene (6 bases). Between the trimmed V and J ends, which lost 10 bases and 5 bases, there was a span of 18 bases. Per germline, CDR1 MDHEN and CDR2 SYDVKM. This CDR3 comprises 13 residues. The CDR3 sequence is CATQRENRDEQYF. In DNA, the CDR3 is TGTGCCACCCAGAGGGAAAACAGGGACGAGCAGTACTTC.

Only one count was recorded for this clone. The rearrangement joins TRBV10-2 to TRBJ2-7; TRBD2 matches 11 bases. Trimming cost V 9 bases and J 2 bases; bases outside gene matches: 9. The CDR3 has 15 residues. Germline CDR1 WSHSY, CDR2 SAAADI. The CDR3 DNA is TGCGCCAGTCAACCGGGACTAGCGGTTACCTACGAGCAGTACTTC. Encoded protein: CASQPGLAVTYEQYF.

The rearrangement uses TRBV5-8 and TRBJ1-4; TRBD1 aligns across 12 bases. CDR1 is SGHTS, CDR2 YDEGEE, per germline. The CDR3 totals 18 residues. V dropped 6 bases and J dropped 8; count of bases not matched to a gene: 17. The CDR3 region is CASTRLPGQGASGEKLFF. The CDR3 nucleotides read TGTGCCAGCACCAGGCTTCCGGGACAGGGGGCCTCCGGGGAAAAACTGTTTTTT.

The rearrangement links TRBV30 to TRBJ1-3; 9 bases fit TRBD1. There are 13 residues in the CDR3. The germline V gene has CDR1 GTSNPN and CDR2 SVGIG (reference sequence). The V and J ends lost 7 bases and 4 bases, in that order; junction bases with no gene match: 5. CDR3: CAFTGGPGNTIYF. For the CDR3, the DNA is TGTGCCTTTACAGGGGGCCCGGGAAACACCATATATTTT. Full variable domain (outside the CDR3, taken from reference TRBV30 and TRBJ1-3): SQTIHQWPATLVQPVGSPLSLECTVEGTSNPNLYWYRQAAGRGLQLLFYSVGIGQISSEVPQNLSASRPQDRQFILSSKKLLLSDSGFYLCAFTGGPGNTIYFGEGSWLTVV.

V and J are TRBV7-9 and TRBJ2-2; D is possibly TRBD1 (5 bases). V was shortened by 8 bases and J by 4 bases, with 14 bases between the two germline ends. From germline, CDR1 is SEHNR and CDR2 FQNEAQ (reference sequence). There are 14 residues in the CDR3. The CDR3 DNA is TGTGCCAGCCCAGGGCAGGGAAGCACCGGGGAGCTGTTTTTT. Its protein product is CASPGQGSTGELFF. Together with reference TRBV7-9 and TRBJ2-2, the CDR3 gives the full variable domain: DTGVSQNPRHKITKRGQNVTFRCDPISEHNRLYWYRQTLGQGPEFLTYFQNEAQLEKSRLLSDRFSAERPKGSFSTLEIQRTEQGDSAMYLCASPGQGSTGELFFGEGSRLTVL.

The chain joins TRBV7-2 to TRBJ2-5; 8 positions match TRBD2. The CDR3 covers 16 residues. The J segment lost 1 base and the V segment lost 4 bases, leaving 8 bases of the junction unmatched. Germline CDR1 is SGHTA and CDR2 is FQGNSA. The CDR3 nucleotides read TGTGCCAGCAGCTCTACTAGCGGCATAAGCCAAGAGACCCAGTACTTC. It is translated as CASSSTSGISQETQYF.

The chain couples TRBV13 to TRBJ1-4; D is ambiguous. Per the germline V gene, CDR1 is PRHDT and CDR2 is FYEKMQ (reference sequence). V was cut by 0 bases and J by 4 bases, with 6 bases left in between. The CDR3 loop spans 14 amino acids. The CDR3 loop reads CASSLGGFNEKLFF. The DNA of the CDR3 is TGTGCCAGCAGCTTAGGGGGCTTTAATGAAAAACTGTTTTTT.

The V gene is TRBV28, the J gene TRBJ1-1; D is unresolved. The CDR3 length is 11 residues. In germline, CDR1 is MDHEN, CDR2 SYDVKM. Trimming took 6 bases from V and 5 from J, leaving 7 bases between them. This CDR3 reads CASSQRTEAFF. DNA of the CDR3: TGTGCCAGCAGCCAGAGGACTGAAGCTTTCTTT.

V usage is TRBV3-1 (or the pseudogene TRBV3-2) and J usage is TRBJ1-5, with 9 bases fitting TRBD1. The trim removed 3 bases at V and 4 bases at J, leaving 1 base unmatched. Germline V gene lookup returns CDR1 LGHDT and CDR2 YNNKEL (reference sequence). The CDR3 extends over 14 amino acids. CDR3 nucleotide sequence: TGTGCCAGCAGCCATGGACAGGGGAATCAGCCCCAGCATTTT. Protein product: CASSHGQGNQPQHF.

V gene TRBV7-2 combines with J gene TRBJ1-1; a possible D gene is TRBD1 (5 bases). The germline V and J ends were trimmed by 1 base and 0 bases, with 15 bases remaining between them. This CDR3 has 17 amino acids. Germline-derived CDR1 and CDR2 are SGHTA and FQGNSA. CDR3 DNA: TGTGCCAGCAGCTTAGGGGGGGGATTTGCGATGAACACTGAAGCTTTCTTT. It is translated as CASSLGGGFAMNTEAFF.

The table lists this clone with a count of one. The chain has TRBV5-1 and TRBJ2-7; 8 positions match TRBD1. This CDR3 is 14 amino acids long. In germline, CDR1 is SGHRS, CDR2 YFSETQ. The V segment lost 4 bases and the J segment 5 bases; nucleotides outside the gene matches: 8. DNA of the CDR3: TGCGCCAGCAGCCCCGCTGGACAGGGTAACGAGCAGTACTTC. Translating it yields CASSPAGQGNEQYF.

The chain couples TRBV10-3 to TRBJ2-2, with D tentatively TRBD1 (6 bases). Germline CDR1 is ENHRY and CDR2 is SYGVKD. Trimming left V 3 bases short and J 5 bases short, with 13 bases between. There are 15 residues in the CDR3. The CDR3 is CAISELRGVTGELFF. CDR3 nucleotide sequence: TGTGCCATCAGTGAACTCAGGGGTGTAACCGGGGAGCTGTTTTTT.

The rearrangement joins TRBV3-1 (or the pseudogene TRBV3-2) to TRBJ1-6; D is unclear. This CDR3 contains 17 residues. Per germline, CDR1 LGHDT and CDR2 YNNKEL (reference sequence). V was cut by 0 bases and J by 7 bases, with 16 bases left in between. The CDR3 loop reads CASSQEDLAAKNSPLHF. DNA for the CDR3: TGTGCCAGCAGCCAAGAAGATCTAGCTGCGAAAAATTCACCCCTCCACTTT.